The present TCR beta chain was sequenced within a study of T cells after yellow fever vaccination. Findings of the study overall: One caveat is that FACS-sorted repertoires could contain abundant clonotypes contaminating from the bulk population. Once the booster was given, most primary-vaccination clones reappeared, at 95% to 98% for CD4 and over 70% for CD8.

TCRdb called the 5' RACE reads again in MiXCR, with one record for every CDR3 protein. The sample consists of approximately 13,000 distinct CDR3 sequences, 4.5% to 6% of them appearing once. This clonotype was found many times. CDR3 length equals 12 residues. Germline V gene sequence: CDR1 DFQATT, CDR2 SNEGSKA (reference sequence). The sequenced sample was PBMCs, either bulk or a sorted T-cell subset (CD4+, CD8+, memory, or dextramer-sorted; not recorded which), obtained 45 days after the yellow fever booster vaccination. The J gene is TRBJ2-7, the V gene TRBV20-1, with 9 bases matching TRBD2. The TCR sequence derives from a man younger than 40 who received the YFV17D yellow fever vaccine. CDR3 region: CSWLAGNFEQYF. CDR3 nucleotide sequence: TGCAGCTGGCTAGCGGGAAATTTCGAGCAGTACTTC.